The 18 T cell receptor beta chains reported below all come from one sample, sequenced in a study of blood T cell repertoires in COVID-19. The repertoire was sequenced with immunoSEQ multiplex PCR; TCRdb's copy has only in-frame clones and lacks some. Among 400,000 to 550,000 clones listed, about 85% were seen once. Material: PBMCs or T cells enriched from blood (not recorded which). The receptor source for this set is a woman under 30 with acute COVID-19.

This clone was seen just once. The chain is built from TRBV9 and TRBJ1-2, with 8 bases identical to TRBD1. V lost 4 bases and J lost 4; bases outside the gene matches: 3. The CDR3 runs to 13 residues. The germline CDR1 and CDR2 sequences are SGDLS and YYNGEE. CDR3 region: CASSPGGLYGYTF. For the CDR3, the DNA is TGTGCCAGCAGCCCAGGGGGCCTCTATGGCTACACCTTC.

The rearrangement links TRBV5-1 to TRBJ2-7; TRBD1 aligns across 8 bases. The ends lost 5 bases at V and 4 bases at J; junction bases unmatched: 8. The germline gives CDR1 SGHRS, CDR2 YFSETQ. The CDR3 has 14 residues. CDR3 bases: TGCGCCAGCAGGTTGACGACAGGGGAATACGAGCAGTACTTC. Its translation: CASRLTTGEYEQYF.

The chain combines TRBV11-2 with TRBJ2-7, with D perhaps matching TRBD2 (6 bases). The CDR3 contains 14 residues. Germline CDR1 and CDR2: SGHAT and FQNNGV. Trimming removed 3 bases from V and 2 bases from J, with 11 bases in between. The DNA for the CDR3 is TGTGCCAGCAGCTTCCGGGACTCCGCCTACGAGCAGTACTTC. Translating gives CASSFRDSAYEQYF.

The V and J genes are TRBV11-2 and TRBJ1-1, with 7 bases identical to TRBD1. The CDR3 contains 16 residues. Germline assignment: CDR1 SGHAT and CDR2 FQNNGV. Unmatched junction bases numbered 5, after V lost 0 bases and J lost 1 base. The CDR3 loop is CASSLEGQAKNTEAFF. CDR3 DNA: TGTGCCAGCAGCTTAGAAGGACAGGCCAAGAACACTGAAGCTTTCTTT.

The chain joins TRBV18 to TRBJ1-1; unclear D gene. V was shortened by 1 base and J by 6 bases, with 6 bases between the two germline ends. Germline loops: CDR1 KGHSH, CDR2 LQKENI. This CDR3 region has 12 residues. CDR3 protein: CASSPQWPEAFF. CDR3 in DNA: TGTGCCAGCTCACCACAATGGCCTGAAGCTTTCTTT.

This clone appeared a few times. The genes are TRBV27 and TRBJ2-7; TRBD1 matches 7 bases. The CDR3 contains 17 residues. Looked up from germline, CDR1 is MNHEY and CDR2 is SMNVEV (reference sequence). The V gene end was trimmed by 3 bases and the J gene end by 3 bases; junction bases not matched to a gene: 14. The CDR3 nucleotides read TGTGCCAGCAGTTTGAGGCCGACAGGGAACCATAACTACGAGCAGTACTTC. Translating it yields CASSLRPTGNHNYEQYF.

This clone was seen a single time. The genes are TRBV6-5 and TRBJ2-5; 11 bases agree with TRBD2. J was trimmed by 2 bases and V by 6 bases; bases with no gene match: 5. CDR1 MNHEY and CDR2 SVGAGI come from the germline V gene. CDR3 length: 15 residues. The CDR3 bases are TGTGCCAGCAGGTCTAGCGGGGGGCGTCAAGAGACCCAGTACTTC. It is translated as CASRSSGGRQETQYF.

The chain has TRBV19 and TRBJ2-1; TRBD2 agrees at 12 bases. The junction had 19 bases not matched to a gene; V was cut back by 10 bases and J by 0 bases. This CDR3 has 20 residues. Per the germline V gene, CDR1 is LNHDA and CDR2 is SQIVND (reference sequence). The CDR3 region is CATHPLAGGRFGSSYNEQFF. In DNA, the CDR3 is TGTGCCACCCATCCCCTAGCGGGGGGGCGATTTGGGAGCTCCTACAATGAGCAGTTCTTC.

The chain recombines TRBV30 with TRBJ1-2; perhaps TRBD1 as D (5 bases). The ends were cut back, 8 bases at V and 8 bases at J, with 12 bases in the middle. The germline gives CDR1 GTSNPN, CDR2 SVGIG (reference sequence). CDR3 length: 10 residues. CDR3 region: CAGDDRGYTF. Here the CDR3 DNA reads TGTGCCGGCGATGACAGAGGCTACACCTTC.

In nucleotides, the CDR3 is TGTGCCAGCAGCTTAGGCGGGACCGCTAACTATGGCTACACCTTC. Its protein is CASSLGGTANYGYTF. J is TRBJ1-2 and V is TRBV7-3; D possibly corresponds to TRBD1 (5 bases). V was shortened by 2 bases and J by 0 bases, with 10 bases between the two germline ends. The CDR3 covers 15 residues. Germline-derived CDR1 and CDR2 are SGHTA and FQGTGA.

This chain connects TRBV5-4 to TRBJ2-3; tentatively, D is TRBD1 (5 bases). The CDR3 has 12 amino acids. Trimming pared 4 bases from V and 5 bases from J, leaving 8 bases between. The germline gives CDR1 SGHNT, CDR2 YYREEE (reference sequence). The CDR3: CASSPQGDTQYF. In DNA form, the CDR3 reads TGTGCCAGCAGCCCTCAGGGAGATACGCAGTATTTT.

The genes are TRBV28 and TRBJ2-2, with D possibly TRBD2 on 5 matching bases. The V and J ends lost 2 bases and 5 bases respectively, with 18 bases between them. This CDR3 is built from 17 residues. Germline-derived CDR1 and CDR2 are MDHEN and SYDVKM. The CDR3 spells CASSLAGGFLQTGELFF. The CDR3 DNA reads as TGTGCCAGCAGTTTAGCTGGAGGTTTTCTTCAGACCGGGGAGCTGTTTTTT. Complete variable domain (other parts from reference TRBV28 and TRBJ2-2): DVKVTQSSRYLVKRTGEKVFLECVQDMDHENMFWYRQDPGLGLRLIYFSYDVKMKEKGDIPEGYSVSREKKERFSLILESASTNQTSMYLCASSLAGGFLQTGELFFGEGSRLTVL.

The V gene is TRBV2, the J gene TRBJ1-1; TRBD1 matches at 8 bases. The CDR3 loop spans 13 amino acids. J was trimmed by 5 bases and V by 5 bases; bases with no gene match: 4. Germline assignment: CDR1 SNHLY and CDR2 FYNNEI. The DNA for the CDR3 is TGTGCCAGCAGTCAGGGGGCAGAGACTGAAGCTTTCTTT. Translated, it gives CASSQGAETEAFF.

The rearrangement joins TRBV4-1 to TRBJ1-2; 9 positions match TRBD1. Per germline, CDR1 MGHRA and CDR2 YSYEKL. Trimming removed 4 bases from V and 6 bases from J; junction bases left unmatched: 6. CDR3 length equals 14 residues. CDR3 sequence (DNA): TGCGCCAGCAGCCTCCGACAGGGGGAAGATGGCTACACCTTC. As protein: CASSLRQGEDGYTF.

The V gene is TRBV10-3, the J gene TRBJ2-1, with D uncertain. CDR3 length equals 13 residues. Germline assignment: CDR1 ENHRY and CDR2 SYGVKD. V was trimmed by 3 bases and J by 8 bases, leaving 11 bases between them. CDR3 in DNA: TGTGCCATCAGTGACCCGAACTTGGATGAGCAGTTCTTC. This translates into CAISDPNLDEQFF.

CDR3 sequence: CASSLGVRTGAQVQFF. Written as DNA, the CDR3 is TGCGCCAGCAGCTTGGGAGTTCGGACTGGCGCGCAGGTGCAGTTCTTC. The chain links TRBV5-1 to TRBJ2-1; maybe TRBD2 (5 bases). The CDR3 has 16 residues. The V gene's germline CDR1 is SGHRS and CDR2 YFSETQ. V lost 0 bases and J 12 bases, leaving 22 bases between the germline ends.

The J gene is TRBJ1-2, the V gene TRBV7-2; 8 bases align to TRBD1. CDR3 length: 13 amino acids. CDR1 SGHTA and CDR2 FQGNSA come from the germline V gene. J was trimmed by 6 bases and V by 5 bases; bases with no gene match: 5. CDR3 in DNA: TGTGCCAGCAGCCCCCGGGACAGGAATGGCTACACCTTC. Amino acids: CASSPRDRNGYTF.

The chain employs TRBV13 and TRBJ1-3, with D possibly TRBD1 on 5 matching bases. The V end lost 5 bases, the J end lost 8 bases, and 16 bases lay between the germline ends. The germline V gene encodes CDR1 PRHDT and CDR2 FYEKMQ (reference sequence). The length of the CDR3 is 14 residues. The CDR3 loop reads CASSAQGSEDTIYF. The DNA of the CDR3 is TGTGCCAGCAGCGCCCAGGGCTCCGAGGACACCATATATTTT.